Listed here are 27 T cell receptor beta chains from one sample, sequenced in a study of T cell changes during pregnancy in multiple sclerosis. The protocol was immunoSEQ multiplex PCR, while the TCRdb copy is restricted to in-frame clones and leaves out a portion. The profile shows about 70,000 clones, around 94% of them singletons. This material consisted of CD8+ T cells from peripheral blood mononuclear cells, taken in the third trimester of pregnancy. These receptor sequences come from a female donor in good health, enrolled as a control in a pregnancy study.

This clone was seen just once. The rearrangement joins TRBV27 to TRBJ1-1; maybe TRBD1 (5 bases). The CDR3 runs to 11 residues. V was pared by 8 bases and J by 8 bases, with 12 bases between. CDR1 MNHEY and CDR2 SMNVEV come from the germline V gene (reference sequence). Here the CDR3 DNA reads TGTGCCAGCCTTGGAGGGGAGGAAGCTTTCTTT. Amino acids: CASLGGEEAFF.

The chain recombines TRBV18 with TRBJ1-1; D is unclear. CDR1 and CDR2 (germline): KGHSH, LQKENI. Trimming cost V 5 bases and J 0 bases, with 4 bases left between them. The CDR3 runs 12 residues. CDR3: CASSSMNTEAFF. The CDR3 DNA is TGTGCCAGCTCATCCATGAACACTGAAGCTTTCTTT.

This chain uses TRBV10-3 with TRBJ2-7; 7 bases line up with TRBD2. The V gene's germline CDR1 is ENHRY and CDR2 SYGVKD. The CDR3 sequence is 13 residues long. Trimming cost V 7 bases and J 5 bases; bases outside gene matches: 8. CDR3: CAITGRAPDEQYF. CDR3 DNA: TGTGCCATCACAGGGAGGGCCCCGGACGAGCAGTACTTC.

In DNA, the CDR3 is TGTGCCAGTAGGGTTCAGGGTGGGTTGAACACTGAAGCTTTCTTT. Protein product: CASRVQGGLNTEAFF. The V and J genes are TRBV19 and TRBJ1-1, with D possibly TRBD1 on 5 matching bases. In germline, CDR1 is LNHDA, CDR2 SQIVND (reference sequence). This CDR3 is 15 amino acids long. V shed 6 bases and J shed 0 bases, with 14 bases lying between them.

Here the CDR3 reads CASSQVGQGSAGELFF. As DNA, the CDR3 is TGCGCCAGCAGCCAAGTGGGACAGGGGTCGGCCGGGGAGCTGTTTTTT. This chain joins TRBV4-1 and TRBJ2-2, with 10 positions matching TRBD1. Germline-derived CDR1 and CDR2 are MGHRA and YSYEKL. This CDR3 contains 16 residues. Trimming took 1 base from V and 6 from J; bases not matched to a gene: 5.

The J gene is TRBJ2-7, the V gene TRBV7-6, with no clear D. From germline, CDR1 is SGHVS and CDR2 FNYEAQ. V dropped 0 bases and J dropped 0 bases, with 9 bases sitting between them. The CDR3 is 15 residues long. CDR3 in amino acids: CASSLATESSYEQYF. The CDR3 nucleotides read TGTGCCAGCAGCTTAGCGACGGAGAGCTCCTACGAGCAGTACTTC.

This chain joins TRBV7-2 and TRBJ1-5; D ambiguous. The CDR3 extends over 15 amino acids. The germline V gene has CDR1 SGHTA and CDR2 FQGNSA. The V end was cut by 6 bases, the J end by 1 base, with 13 bases between. This CDR3 is CASSSHGESNQPQHF. The CDR3 DNA is TGTGCCAGCAGTTCTCACGGGGAAAGCAATCAGCCCCAGCATTTT.

The chain employs TRBV6-1 and TRBJ1-1; maybe TRBD1 (5 bases). Germline CDR1 reads MNHNS; CDR2 reads SASEGT. V was cut by 2 bases and J by 4 bases, with 14 bases left in between. CDR3 size: 15 residues. The CDR3 here is CASSELFGGGTEAFF. As DNA, the CDR3 is TGTGCCAGCAGTGAATTGTTCGGGGGTGGCACTGAAGCTTTCTTT.

This sequence joins TRBV4-3 and TRBJ2-3; possibly TRBD1 for D (5 bases). Trimming cost V 0 bases and J 5 bases, with 15 bases left between them. The CDR3 extends over 16 amino acids. Germline CDR1 and CDR2: LGHNA and YSLEER. The chain's CDR3 is CASSQEREGVEDTQYF. CDR3 DNA: TGCGCCAGCAGCCAAGAACGTGAAGGGGTCGAAGATACGCAGTATTTT.

The rearrangement uses TRBV7-9 and TRBJ2-7, with a weak D call TRBD1 (5 bases). Trimming pared 1 base from V and 2 bases from J, leaving 9 bases between. Germline-derived CDR1 and CDR2 are SEHNR and FQNEAQ (reference sequence). The CDR3 is 14 residues long. This chain's CDR3 is CASSLEDRTYEQYF. DNA of the CDR3: TGTGCCAGCAGCTTAGAAGACAGAACCTACGAGCAGTACTTC.

The chain is built from TRBV25-1 and TRBJ1-6; the D is unclear. CDR3 length equals 14 residues. Germline V gene lookup returns CDR1 MGHDK and CDR2 SYGVNS. With 2 bases removed from V and 7 bases from J, the gap between germline ends came to 9 bases. The CDR3 reads CASSEAGLNSPLHF. The CDR3 DNA follows: TGTGCCAGCAGTGAAGCGGGGTTAAATTCACCCCTCCACTTT.

V gene TRBV25-1 combines with J gene TRBJ2-5, with TRBD2 identical over 7 bases. Trimming took 7 bases from V and 10 from J; bases not matched to a gene: 6. Germline loops: CDR1 MGHDK, CDR2 SYGVNS. This CDR3 spans 11 amino acids. DNA of the CDR3: TGTGCCAGCATCAACTCGGGAGGCCAGTACTTC. Translated: CASINSGGQYF. Complete variable domain (other parts from reference TRBV25-1 and TRBJ2-5): EADIYQTPRYLVIGTGKKITLECSQTMGHDKMYWYQQDPGMELHLIHYSYGVNSTEKGDLSSESTVSRIRTEHFPLTLESARPSHTSQYLCASINSGGQYFGPGTRLLVL.

This clone was picked up one time. This sequence joins TRBV7-8 and TRBJ2-7; maybe TRBD2 (5 bases). V lost 5 bases, J lost 7 bases, and 12 bases lay in between. The CDR3 totals 12 residues. Germline V CDR1 and CDR2: SGHVS, FQNEAQ. The CDR3 loop is CASSRGGSEQYF. The CDR3 DNA reads as TGTGCCAGCAGCCGGGGTGGGAGTGAGCAGTACTTC.

The gene calls are TRBV27 and TRBJ2-1; a possible D gene is TRBD2 (5 bases). Trimming took off 2 bases at V and 6 bases at J, with 11 bases between the two ends. The length of the CDR3 is 14 residues. Germline CDR1 and CDR2: MNHEY and SMNVEV (reference sequence). The CDR3 spells CASSLSPGFNEQFF. CDR3 DNA sequence: TGTGCCAGCAGTTTAAGCCCGGGGTTCAATGAGCAGTTCTTC.

The V gene is TRBV2, the J gene TRBJ2-3; D remains unclear. V lost 4 bases and J lost 6, with 11 bases in between. CDR3 length equals 13 residues. Germline V gene sequence: CDR1 SNHLY, CDR2 FYNNEI. In nucleotides, the CDR3 is TGTGCCAGCAGTGCGGCTAGAGGTGATACGCAGTATTTT. Protein sequence: CASSAARGDTQYF.

The V call is TRBV11-2, the J call TRBJ1-5, with a weak D call TRBD1 (6 bases). V was pared by 3 bases and J by 4 bases, with 13 bases between. CDR1 is SGHAT and CDR2 is FQNNGV in the germline V gene. The length of the CDR3 is 15 residues. CDR3: CASSFEGHLNQPQHF. CDR3 in DNA: TGTGCCAGCAGCTTTGAGGGACACTTGAATCAGCCCCAGCATTTT.

The chain has TRBV27 and TRBJ1-5, with 12 bases matching TRBD1. The CDR3 runs 22 residues. CDR1 MNHEY and CDR2 SMNVEV come from the germline V gene (reference sequence). After removal of 5 bases from V and 0 bases from J, the junction contained 20 bases not matched to a gene. The DNA of the CDR3 is TGTGCCAGCAGTCCACTACTGTTAATCGGGGGACAGGGGGCCGGTAGCAATCAGCCCCAGCATTTT. Residues: CASSPLLLIGGQGAGSNQPQHF.

DNA for the CDR3: TGTGCCAGCAGCCCGGGGACAGGTTATAGCTCCTACGAGCAGTACTTC. Translated: CASSPGTGYSSYEQYF. The J gene is TRBJ2-7, the V gene TRBV7-3; 8 bases are shared with TRBD1. The length of the CDR3 is 16 residues. Germline V CDR1 and CDR2: SGHTA, FQGTGA. V was clipped by 5 bases and J by 0 bases; unmatched bases: 9.

The chain joins TRBV7-6 to TRBJ2-7; 7 bases map to TRBD2. Germline V lookup: CDR1 SGHVS, CDR2 FNYEAQ. After removal of 2 bases from V and 1 base from J, the junction contained 5 bases not matched to a gene. This CDR3 is built from 15 residues. The CDR3 here is CASSLYFGGSYEQYF. The CDR3 DNA follows: TGTGCCAGCAGCTTATACTTCGGGGGGTCCTACGAGCAGTACTTC.

The chain uses TRBV15 and TRBJ2-1; TRBD2 matches 11 bases. Germline CDR1 is LNHNV and CDR2 is YYDKDF (reference sequence). There are 14 residues in the CDR3. With 11 bases clipped from V and 6 bases from J, the junction kept 9 bases outside the gene matches. CDR3 sequence reads: CAAQLAGAGNEQFF. CDR3 DNA sequence: TGTGCCGCCCAACTAGCGGGGGCGGGCAATGAGCAGTTCTTC.

The chain links TRBV10-3 to TRBJ2-2, with a possible D match to TRBD2 (5 bases). Germline V gene sequence: CDR1 ENHRY, CDR2 SYGVKD. The CDR3 runs to 15 residues. V lost 3 bases, J lost 2 bases, and 10 bases lay in between. This CDR3 reads CAISDEGVNTGELFF. CDR3 nucleotides: TGTGCCATCAGTGATGAGGGAGTAAACACCGGGGAGCTGTTTTTT.

As for this clone: A read error may account for a junction end that differs from germline. This sequence joins TRBV6-5 and TRBJ1-1, with 7 nucleotides matching TRBD1. Germline V gene data show CDR1 as MNHEY and CDR2 as SVGAGI. The CDR3 covers 15 residues. Written as DNA, the CDR3 is TGTGCCAGCAGTTACTCGAGACAGGGTGGAACTGAAGCTTCCTTT. Protein product: CASSYSRQGGTEASF.

This rearrangement joins TRBV6-5 to TRBJ2-7, with 7 bases that match TRBD1. Germline V gene sequence: CDR1 MNHEY, CDR2 SVGAGI. Unmatched junction bases numbered 6, after V lost 5 bases and J lost 2 bases. The CDR3 runs 14 residues. CDR3 coding DNA: TGTGCCAGCAGTAGATCCGGGACAGCCTACGAGCAGTACTTC. It is translated as CASSRSGTAYEQYF.

V gene TRBV19 combines with J gene TRBJ2-1, with 7 bases fitting TRBD2. The germline V gene encodes CDR1 LNHDA and CDR2 SQIVND (reference sequence). The CDR3 runs to 16 residues. V was clipped by 6 bases and J by 4 bases; unmatched bases: 12. This CDR3 reads CASSDMSGVVYNEQFF. CDR3 in DNA: TGTGCCAGTAGCGATATGAGCGGGGTTGTGTACAATGAGCAGTTCTTC.

This clone occurred once. The V gene is TRBV7-9, the J gene TRBJ1-2; D is uncertain. Germline V gene sequence: CDR1 SEHNR, CDR2 FQNEAQ (reference sequence). V was shortened by 5 bases and J by 8 bases, with 15 bases between the two germline ends. The CDR3 is made up of 13 amino acids. This CDR3 reads CASSVTYPLGYTF. In DNA form, the CDR3 reads TGTGCCAGCAGCGTAACCTATCCCCTGGGCTACACCTTC.

This rearrangement joins TRBV4-3 to TRBJ2-7; tentative D call: TRBD1 (5 bases). The V end lost 0 bases, the J end lost 3 bases, and 18 bases lay between the germline ends. This CDR3 is 17 amino acids long. Germline V gene data show CDR1 as LGHNA and CDR2 as YSLEER. The CDR3, as DNA: TGCGCCAGCAGCCAAGAGCGAGGCAGGGCTTCGGGCTACGAGCAGTACTTC. Translated: CASSQERGRASGYEQYF.

The rearrangement links TRBV15 to TRBJ2-7; D call uncertain. V was cut by 0 bases and J by 5 bases, with 11 bases left in between. Germline loops: CDR1 LNHNV, CDR2 YYDKDF (reference sequence). The CDR3 extends over 14 amino acids. CDR3 in DNA: TGTGCCACCAGCAGAGATGAGGTTTTCAACGAGCAGTACTTC. It yields the protein CATSRDEVFNEQYF. The full variable domain, in which reference TRBV15 and TRBJ2-7 provide the parts outside the CDR3, is DAMVIQNPRYQVTQFGKPVTLSCSQTLNHNVMYWYQQKSSQAPKLLFHYYDKDFNNEADTPDNFQSRRPNTSFCFLDIRSPGLGDTAMYLCATSRDEVFNEQYFGPGTRLTVT.